This T cell receptor beta chain was captured in a study of blood T cell repertoires in COVID-19 (dated by TCRdb to between 2020 and 2021). Background on the whole study: The collaborator samples originated in the United States, Italy and Spain and spanned the acute and convalescent phases of COVID-19. The material from the prospective study consisted of cDNA or gDNA derived from T cells, B-cell-depleted T cells, or PBMCs. Deeply sampled blood TCRbeta repertoires from subjects exposed to, actively infected with, or recovered from COVID-19 were included in the dataset. The repertoires were made available in a free public database intended to serve as a resource for research on the immune response to SARS-CoV-2. Samples came from the ongoing ImmuneRACE study (first 160 participants) plus 1,254 subjects from 6 global collaborators. Sample metadata almost always included a de-identified subject ID, COVID-19 status, age in years and sex. Where HLA class I and class II types were available, the types were taken from metadata supplied by the sample provider, not from assay-based typing. General findings and caveats noted by the study authors: Clinical and demographic metadata were provided uncurated, with the amount varying by source and participant.

Enrolling through a virtual design, the prospective study's participants ranged in age from about 18 to 89 years and lived across roughly 24 United States geographic areas. In the prospective study, cohorts were assigned on the basis of participant-reported clinical history obtained from a screening survey and a study questionnaire. Recovered participants in ImmuneRACE Cohort 3 were defined by two consecutive negative NP/OP PCR tests, clearance by a healthcare professional, or resolution of symptoms. In the prospective study, whole blood, serum and a nasopharyngeal or oropharyngeal swab were collected from each participant by mobile phlebotomists. Over a 2-month period, participants in the prospective study had the option of providing additional blood draws and questionnaires. Blood samples from the prospective study were shipped frozen or at room temperature prior to DNA extraction. Details on this clone: The antigen this receptor binds is unknown. The sample holds no much larger clone one base away, and base qualities are not on file.

V loses 3 bases of germline sequence and J loses 1 base, and the interval between the two ends is 6 bases. From the germline V gene (reference sequence), CDR1 is LNHDA and CDR2 is SQIVND. From its cysteine to its phenylalanine, the CDR3 spans 14 amino acids. Only the CDR3 region is kept as DNA, spanning 42 bases read in frame from base 1. TCRbeta CDR3 regions were amplified from genomic DNA by means of the immunoSEQ Assay, a bias-controlled multiplex PCR. Per the original workflow: Nucleated cell counts per sample were estimated from amplification of reference gene primers within the assay. To quantify the absolute abundance of each unique TCRbeta CDR3 rearrangement, sequence reads were collapsed and filtered. For each sample, productive Simpson clonality was calculated as the square root of Simpson's diversity index over productive rearrangements. TCRdb re-hosts the immuneACCESS table, in-frame sequences only. Its copies lack some clones; in the studies checked, an unresolved V gene accounts for under half of them, and the cause for the rest is not known. The V and J calls and the clone size are those of that table, but D and trimming were determined from the DNA. In all, the sample holds approximately 200,000 clones, and roughly 88% of those were seen once. The top ten clonotypes cover roughly 9.1% of the sample.

Material: PBMCs or T cells enriched from blood (not recorded which). The rearranged chain carries TRBV19 and TRBJ2-2; too little of a D gene remains to name it. This TCR was recovered from a woman under 40 who had recovered from COVID-19. The DNA reads TGTGCCAGTAGTATTTCCAGGAACACCGGGGAGCTGTTTTTT. It translates to CASSISRNTGELFF.